The present T cell receptor (beta chain) was sequenced within a study of PD-1 blockade in classical Hodgkin lymphoma. Study details: Intravenous delivery of nivolumab at 3 mg/kg to patients occurred every 2 weeks.

In regard to this clone: Other nucleotide sequences in the sample specify the same CDR3.

Method: immunoSEQ multiplex PCR; TCRdb's copy keeps in-frame clones and lacks some. The sample has under 75,000 clones, about 88% seen once. There was relapse after autologous stem cell transplantation in every patient, and there was variation in brentuximab vedotin exposure. CDR3 length: 14 residues. Per the germline V gene, CDR1 is SGHRS and CDR2 is YFSETQ. The V and J ends lost 0 bases and 3 bases respectively, with 8 bases between them. Sample: peripheral blood mononuclear cells (PBMCs), taken before the second cycle of nivolumab. J is TRBJ2-3 and V is TRBV5-1; D call uncertain. The TCR was taken from a human donor with classical Hodgkin lymphoma. The CDR3 reads CASSLATSTDTQYF. The CDR3 nucleotides read TGCGCCAGCAGCTTGGCCACATCGACAGATACGCAGTATTTT.